Below, 18 T cell receptor beta chains from the same sample are listed, as sequenced in a study of glioma-infiltrating T cells. The iRepertoire nested amplicon-rescue multiplex PCR amplified TCR alpha and beta CDR3s from RNA. Each CDR3 protein gets one entry after TCRdb re-called the multiplex PCR reads with MiXCR. The sample contains about 22,000 distinct CDR3 sequences, about 26% of which appear only once. Sequencing used glioma tissue, nonneoplastic brain tissue, or PBMCs (not recorded which). The receptor source for this set is a human donor with low-grade glioma or glioblastoma, undergoing nonglioma brain surgery, or in good health (not recorded which).

The chain carries TRBV12-3 or TRBV12-4 and TRBJ2-5; D possibly corresponds to TRBD2 (7 bases). The CDR3 runs to 17 residues. V was cut by 6 bases and J by 5 bases, with 25 bases left in between. The CDR3 coding sequence is TGTGCCAGCAGCTCTCGGGTTGGTGCGGGGGCTAGGGAGACCCAGTACTTC. This sequence encodes CASSSRVGAGARETQYF.

V is TRBV7-3 and J is TRBJ2-1; D call uncertain. Germline V gene data show CDR1 as SGHTA and CDR2 as FQGTGA. The CDR3 runs 14 residues. The ends were cut back, 1 base at V and 5 bases at J, with 9 bases in the middle. DNA for the CDR3: TGTGCCAGCAGCTTAATTGACGCAAACAATGAGCAGTTCTTC. This translates into CASSLIDANNEQFF.

This clonotype showed up many times. Sequence at one end of the junction differs from germline and may be a read error. The J gene is TRBJ2-5, the V gene TRBV20-1, with D hard to call. This CDR3 spans 12 amino acids. Germline CDR1 reads DFQATT; CDR2 reads SNEGSKA (reference sequence). CDR3 DNA: TGCAGTGCTGGAGACTTGGCGGAGACCCAGTACTTC. Amino acids: CSAGDLAETQYF.

Notes on this clonotype: Just one base apart from a much larger clone, this may be a read error. The V gene is TRBV28, the J gene TRBJ2-7, with 7 bases matching TRBD1. The CDR3 length is 13 residues. Germline values: CDR1 MDHEN, CDR2 SYDVKM. The CDR3 DNA reads as TGTGACACCTACCGACAGGGTATCTACGAGCAGTACTTC. Protein product: CDTYRQGIYEQYF.

This clonotype was seen only a few times. This rearrangement joins TRBV4-2 to TRBJ1-5; TRBD1 might be the D (5 bases). The germline gives CDR1 LGHNA, CDR2 YNFKEQ. The V and J ends lost 4 bases and 6 bases respectively, with 13 bases between them. This CDR3 comprises 14 residues. CDR3 in DNA: TGTGCCAGCAGCCCCAAGCCGGGGGGTCAGCCCCAGCATTTT. Translating it yields CASSPKPGGQPQHF.

The chain joins TRBV6-9 to TRBJ1-2; D unresolved. V was pared by 4 bases and J by 7 bases, with 25 bases between. The CDR3 has 17 residues. Germline values: CDR1 MNHGY, CDR2 SVAAGI. The CDR3 sequence is CASSWFGVGPDFCGYTF. DNA for the CDR3: TGTGCCAGCAGTTGGTTCGGAGTTGGGCCAGATTTCTGTGGCTACACCTTC.

This sequence joins TRBV7-3 and TRBJ2-7, with 9 nucleotides matching TRBD1. The CDR3 has 14 residues. V trimming: 6 bases; J trimming: 5 bases; junction bases outside the gene matches: 8. The germline CDR1 and CDR2 sequences are SGHTA and FQGTGA. The CDR3 coding sequence is TGTGCCAGCAGTCTCTCCGGGACAGGGCACGAGCAGTACTTC. Translation gives CASSLSGTGHEQYF.

The genes are TRBV6-1 and TRBJ1-4, with D possibly TRBD1 on 5 matching bases. V dropped 6 bases and J dropped 3 bases, with 14 bases sitting between them. Germline CDR1 MNHNS, CDR2 SASEGT. CDR3 length: 15 residues. For the CDR3, the DNA is TGTGCCAGCAGCCCCTCGGGGACTTCTAATGAAAAACTGTTTTTT. Translating it yields CASSPSGTSNEKLFF.

This clonotype was counted ten times or more. This chain connects TRBV7-2 to TRBJ2-3; no clear D. The CDR3 has 14 amino acids. V shed 1 base and J shed 4 bases, with 9 bases lying between them. Per germline, CDR1 SGHTA and CDR2 FQGNSA. The CDR3 DNA is TGTGCCAGCAGCTTAGGTTTCCCCCCAGATACGCAGTATTTT. Encoded protein: CASSLGFPPDTQYF.

This clonotype showed up many times. This chain uses TRBV7-2 with TRBJ2-1, with D uncertain. This CDR3 is built from 12 residues. Germline loops: CDR1 SGHTA, CDR2 FQGNSA. V lost 0 bases and J lost 9, with 6 bases in between. The DNA for the CDR3 is TGTGCCAGCAGCTTAGCTAGGTTTGAGCAGTTCTTC. As protein: CASSLARFEQFF. The variable domain in full, with the rest retrieved from reference TRBV7-2 and TRBJ2-1, is GAGVSQSPSNKVTEKGKDVELRCDPISGHTALYWYRQSLGQGLEFLIYFQGNSAPDKSGLPSDRFSAERTGGSVSTLTIQRTQQEDSAVYLCASSLARFEQFFGPGTRLTVL.

This clonotype appeared many times. The chain couples TRBV7-2 to TRBJ2-3; TRBD2 matches 11 bases. CDR1 is SGHTA, CDR2 FQGNSA, per germline. The CDR3 totals 15 residues. V lost 6 bases, J lost 4 bases, and 6 bases stayed unmatched. The CDR3, as DNA: TGTGCCAGCAGTTCTTTAGCGGGGGGGCCAGATACGCAGTATTTT. Amino acid sequence: CASSSLAGGPDTQYF.

In this sample, this clonotype is medium-sized (0.01 to 0.1%). The V gene is TRBV20-1, the J gene TRBJ1-6; TRBD1 aligns across 7 bases. There are 14 residues in the CDR3. V was pared by 7 bases and J by 6 bases, with 9 bases of the junction left unmatched. Germline CDR1 DFQATT, CDR2 SNEGSKA (reference sequence). The CDR3 spells CSGGTGQPNSPLHF. As DNA, the CDR3 is TGCAGTGGGGGGACGGGACAGCCTAATTCACCCCTCCACTTT.

Turning to this clonotype: Possible read error: a much larger clone is one base away. The chain combines TRBV7-2 with TRBJ1-3; D unclear. V was trimmed by 2 bases and J by 0 bases, leaving 8 bases between them. Per the germline V gene, CDR1 is SGHTA and CDR2 is FQGNSA. The CDR3 is 15 amino acids. The CDR3 spells CASSLRRISGNTIYF. CDR3 nucleotides: TGTGCCAGCAGCTTACGCCGTATCTCTGGAAACACCATATATTTT.

This clonotype is classed as medium-sized (0.01 to 0.1%). The chain joins TRBV19 to TRBJ2-3; TRBD1 aligns across 10 bases. The CDR3 spans 14 residues. After removal of 8 bases from V and 5 bases from J, the junction contained 7 bases not matched to a gene. CDR1 LNHDA and CDR2 SQIVND come from the germline V gene (reference sequence). The CDR3 DNA reads as TGTGCCAGTCAGCGGACAGGGGGGATAGATACGCAGTATTTT. As protein: CASQRTGGIDTQYF. The full variable domain, rest sourced from reference TRBV19 and TRBJ2-3, is DGGITQSPKYLFRKEGQNVTLSCEQNLNHDAMYWYRQDPGQGLRLIYYSQIVNDFQKGDIAEGYSVSREKKESFPLTVTSAQKNPTAFYLCASQRTGGIDTQYFGPGTRLTVL.

V and J are TRBV4-1 and TRBJ2-3, with 7 bases that match TRBD2. Germline V gives CDR1 MGHRA, CDR2 YSYEKL. J gave up 1 base and V 1 base, and 11 bases lay outside the gene matches. The CDR3 consists of 18 residues. CDR3 sequence: CASSQGSGATEGTDTQYF. The CDR3 bases are TGCGCCAGCAGCCAAGGGAGCGGGGCGACGGAGGGCACAGATACGCAGTATTTT.

In this sample, this clonotype turned up many times. The rearrangement links TRBV7-9 to TRBJ1-6; the D is unclear. V was pared by 3 bases and J by 6 bases, with 6 bases between. Germline CDR1 is SEHNR and CDR2 is FQNEAQ (reference sequence). The length of the CDR3 is 13 residues. CDR3 residues: CASSLDGNSPLHF. The CDR3, as DNA: TGTGCCAGCAGCTTGGACGGTAATTCACCCCTCCACTTT.

Comments on this clonotype: The junction departs from the called germline gene at one end, perhaps through a read error. The chain couples TRBV6-1 to TRBJ2-5; D is perhaps TRBD1 (5 bases). CDR3 length: 14 amino acids. The germline V gene has CDR1 MNHNS and CDR2 SASEGT. The chain's CDR3 is CASSIGAQQETQYF. The CDR3, as DNA: TGCGCCAGCAGTATTGGGGCACAGCAAGAGACCCAGTACTTC.

The chain combines TRBV19 with TRBJ2-7; 7 bases line up with TRBD1. Looked up from germline, CDR1 is LNHDA and CDR2 is SQIVND (reference sequence). The V and J ends lost 2 bases and 3 bases, in that order; junction bases with no gene match: 4. The CDR3 spans 14 residues. Written as DNA, the CDR3 is TGTGCCAGTAGTATAACAGGGGTGTTCTACGAGCAGTACTTC. This codes for CASSITGVFYEQYF.